These 18 T cell receptor beta chains share one sample of origin, sequenced in a study of cytomegalovirus exposure and HLA in healthy donors. The repertoire was sequenced with immunoSEQ multiplex PCR; TCRdb's copy has only in-frame clones and lacks some. The sample yields fewer than 200,000 clones, roughly 86% seen once. Sequencing input: PBMCs. Receptors were obtained from a young man in good health and CMV-seropositive.

A word on this clone: At one end, the junction sequence differs from germline, possibly due to a read error. This sequence joins TRBV18 and TRBJ2-5; D perhaps matches TRBD2 (6 bases). From germline, CDR1 is KGHSH and CDR2 LQKENI. This CDR3 spans 13 amino acids. This CDR3 is CVSSPGRGETQYF. The DNA of the CDR3 is TGTGTCAGCTCTCCAGGCCGGGGGGAGACCCAGTACTTC.

The chain couples TRBV27 to TRBJ1-1, with D possibly TRBD1 on 6 matching bases. There are 13 residues in the CDR3. V was shortened by 5 bases and J by 5 bases, with 12 bases between the two germline ends. CDR1 and CDR2 (germline): MNHEY, SMNVEV (reference sequence). The CDR3 DNA is TGTGCCAGCAGTGGGGGGGCGGGTACTGAAGCTTTCTTT. Its translation is CASSGGAGTEAFF.

The DNA for the CDR3 is TGTGCCAGCAGTTTATTCTGGGGGGGAGGGCAGGCTTTCTTT. Translation gives CASSLFWGGGQAFF. The genes are TRBV27 and TRBJ1-1; tentatively, D is TRBD1 (5 bases). CDR3 length: 14 amino acids. The V and J ends lost 1 base and 11 bases respectively, with 17 bases between them. The germline gives CDR1 MNHEY, CDR2 SMNVEV (reference sequence).

The DNA for the CDR3 is TGTGCCAGCAGCTTAGTGACAGGCAGGGGTCAGCCCCAGCATTTT. Translated: CASSLVTGRGQPQHF. The V and J genes are TRBV7-8 and TRBJ1-5, with D possibly matching TRBD1 (6 bases). The CDR3 covers 15 residues. The V end lost 1 base, the J end lost 6 bases, and 13 bases lay between the germline ends. CDR1 and CDR2 (germline): SGHVS, FQNEAQ.

The chain joins TRBV13 to TRBJ2-5; 11 bases are shared with TRBD1. CDR1 and CDR2 from the germline V gene are PRHDT and FYEKMQ (reference sequence). Trimming cost V 5 bases and J 5 bases; bases outside gene matches: 10. The CDR3 is made up of 16 amino acids. This CDR3 reads CASSATTGTGGETQYF. CDR3 in DNA: TGTGCCAGCAGCGCAACCACCGGGACAGGGGGGGAGACCCAGTACTTC.

This chain connects TRBV9 to TRBJ1-2; D is uncertain. Germline loops: CDR1 SGDLS, CDR2 YYNGEE. The CDR3 has 18 amino acids. The V end was cut by 4 bases, the J end by 6 bases, with 28 bases between. CDR3 region: CASSSAVSDGQLRDGYTF. In DNA, the CDR3 is TGTGCCAGCAGCTCCGCCGTTTCAGACGGCCAACTACGCGATGGCTACACCTTC.

Only a few counts were recorded for this clone. This chain connects TRBV27 to TRBJ1-6; the D gene is possibly TRBD1 (5 bases). The V and J ends lost 7 bases and 9 bases respectively, with 16 bases between them. The germline V gene has CDR1 MNHEY and CDR2 SMNVEV (reference sequence). This CDR3 region has 14 residues. The CDR3 DNA is TGTGCCAGCACTGAGCGGAGGAGGGGTTCACCCCTCCACTTT. It encodes CASTERRRGSPLHF.

The chain employs TRBV18 and TRBJ2-1; maybe TRBD2 (5 bases). The CDR3 loop spans 13 amino acids. In germline, CDR1 is KGHSH, CDR2 LQKENI. Trimming pared 3 bases from V and 10 bases from J, leaving 13 bases between. This chain's CDR3 is CASSPPTREEQFF. The CDR3 DNA is TGTGCCAGCTCACCCCCCACTAGAGAGGAGCAGTTCTTC.

DNA for the CDR3: TGTGCCAGCAGCTTATTACCCAGGGGGATCTCCGAGCCCAATGAGCAGTTCTTC. This encodes CASSLLPRGISEPNEQFF. The chain has TRBV11-3 and TRBJ2-1; 7 bases are shared with TRBD1. CDR1 is SGHNT, CDR2 YENEEA, per germline. CDR3 size: 18 residues. V gave up 2 bases and J gave up 6 bases; unmatched junction bases: 16.

This clone was seen just once. V and J are TRBV13 and TRBJ2-2, with D uncertain. CDR3 length: 14 amino acids. Trimming left V 5 bases short and J 4 bases short, with 11 bases between. From germline, CDR1 is PRHDT and CDR2 FYEKMQ (reference sequence). DNA for the CDR3: TGTGCCAGCAGCCCATACGGTGGCACCGGGGAGCTGTTTTTT. Encoded protein: CASSPYGGTGELFF.

The genes are TRBV9 and TRBJ2-3; TRBD2 might be the D (5 bases). The CDR3 is 16 residues long. The V end was cut by 3 bases, the J end by 2 bases, with 16 bases between. CDR1 and CDR2 (germline): SGDLS, YYNGEE. CDR3 DNA sequence: TGTGCCAGCAGCGCTCATAAGACGGGGAACACAGATACGCAGTATTTT. As protein: CASSAHKTGNTDTQYF.

The chain employs TRBV19 and TRBJ2-7, with D perhaps matching TRBD1 (6 bases). With 9 bases removed from V and 0 bases from J, the gap between germline ends came to 18 bases. There are 15 residues in the CDR3. Germline V gives CDR1 LNHDA, CDR2 SQIVND (reference sequence). The CDR3 loop is CASRPSGVSSYEQYF. CDR3 bases: TGTGCCAGCCGGCCCTCAGGGGTGAGCTCCTACGAGCAGTACTTC.

The CDR3 here is CASGTGGAGYEQYF. The CDR3 coding sequence is TGTGCCAGTGGGACAGGGGGCGCAGGCTACGAGCAGTACTTC. The chain is built from TRBV6-5 and TRBJ2-7, with TRBD1 matching 12 bases. Losses at the gene ends were 9 bases for V and 3 bases for J; bases not matched to a gene: 6. The CDR3 has 14 amino acids. Germline lookup yields CDR1 MNHEY and CDR2 SVGAGI.

The V call is TRBV11-1, the J call TRBJ2-1; D might be TRBD2 (6 bases). This CDR3 is 15 amino acids long. Trimming removed 6 bases at V and 4 bases at J, with 16 bases between. From germline, CDR1 is SGHAT and CDR2 FQDESV (reference sequence). CDR3 DNA: TGTGCCAGCAGTCCAACCCTGGGACTTTACAATGAGCAGTTCTTC. Its protein product is CASSPTLGLYNEQFF. Complete variable domain (other parts from reference TRBV11-1 and TRBJ2-1): EAEVAQSPRYKITEKSQAVAFWCDPISGHATLYWYRQILGQGPELLVQFQDESVVDDSQLPKDRFSAERLKGVDSTLKIQPAELGDSAMYLCASSPTLGLYNEQFFGPGTRLTVL.

The chain couples TRBV2 to TRBJ2-5; 11 nucleotides align to TRBD2. The CDR3 covers 16 residues. After removal of 9 bases from V and 0 bases from J, the junction contained 9 bases not matched to a gene. The V gene's germline CDR1 is SNHLY and CDR2 FYNNEI. The CDR3 protein is CASLRGLAGYQETQYF. In DNA, the CDR3 is TGTGCCAGTCTCAGAGGACTAGCGGGCTACCAAGAGACCCAGTACTTC.

This chain connects TRBV2 to TRBJ2-2, with 7 nucleotides matching TRBD1. This CDR3 is 13 amino acids long. After removal of 4 bases from V and 6 bases from J, the junction contained 2 bases not matched to a gene. Germline CDR1 and CDR2: SNHLY and FYNNEI. The CDR3 DNA reads TGTGCCAGCAGTGGACAGGGCGCCGGGGAGCTGTTTTTT. Amino acids: CASSGQGAGELFF.

The chain carries TRBV19 and TRBJ2-5; TRBD2 matches at 8 bases. With 7 bases clipped from V and 4 bases from J, the junction kept 14 bases outside the gene matches. Germline V gene lookup returns CDR1 LNHDA and CDR2 SQIVND (reference sequence). CDR3 length: 16 amino acids. CDR3 sequence reads: CASTSRAGGLRETQYF. Here the CDR3 DNA reads TGTGCCAGTACCTCTCGGGCGGGAGGCTTAAGAGAGACCCAGTACTTC.

The J gene is TRBJ2-7, the V gene TRBV19, with TRBD1 matching 8 bases. CDR1 and CDR2 (germline): LNHDA, SQIVND (reference sequence). This CDR3 comprises 17 residues. Unmatched junction bases numbered 15, after V lost 7 bases and J lost 1 base. The CDR3 region is CASTLDLGTGQSYEQYF. The CDR3 nucleotides are TGTGCCAGTACCCTCGATTTGGGGACAGGCCAATCCTACGAGCAGTACTTC.